The rows below give T cell receptor beta chains drawn from one sample of a study of graft-versus-host responses after intestinal transplantation. No antigen has been identified for these receptors. The method was immunoSEQ multiplex PCR; TCRdb's version includes in-frame clones alone and lacks a portion of them. The sample includes about 47,000 clones, roughly 95% of them seen just once. Source: unstimulated CD8+ T cells sorted from spleen or lymph node cells, taken before transplant. The receptor set was obtained from a human donor who was the organ donor for an intestinal transplant. Both conserved end residues are part of each CDR3. The order of the fields is clone size, V gene, CDR3 protein. Clone sizes are given selectively: once, few, many, or a class where the clone is expanded.

size: .; V: TRBV30; CDR3: CACSHGENTEAFF
size: .; V: TRBV27; CDR3: CASSLRGAGYTQYF
size: .; V: TRBV4-1; CDR3: CASTFPGLVGEGLFF
size: few; V: TRBV27; CDR3: CASSTTGDQPQHF
size: .; V: TRBV9; CDR3: CASSLGNNQPQHF
size: .; V: TRBV19; CDR3: CASSIGGHEQYF
size: .; V: TRBV7-7; CDR3: CASSLFGTGINEQFF
size: .; V: TRBV4-1; CDR3: CASSQLQSGLAGSYEQYF
size: .; V: TRBV7-6; CDR3: CASSLNQGGNTEAFF
size: .; V: TRBV14; CDR3: CASSPYRGRKETQYF
size: once; V: TRBV12-5; CDR3: CASGLGQYLDTQYF
size: .; V: TRBV2; CDR3: CASSEASGGHTDTQYF
size: .; V: TRBV25-1; CDR3: CASSANEGADSYEQYF
size: .; V: TRBV6-5; CDR3: CASSYGARGTYEQYF
size: .; V: TRBV4-1; CDR3: CASSPGANTGELFF
size: .; V: TRBV7-3; CDR3: CASSPTGYEQYF
size: .; V: TRBV28; CDR3: CASSLWKDSNQPQHF
size: .; V: TRBV7-9; CDR3: CASSSGAGDEQFF
size: .; V: TRBV28; CDR3: CASSLSPPGKEFF
size: .; V: TRBV7-3; CDR3: CASSSDRNTEAFF
size: .; V: TRBV9; CDR3: CASSDNGRHYGYTF
size: once; V: TRBV21-1; CDR3: CASRSSLATLAHQPQHF
size: .; V: TRBV4-1; CDR3: CASSQGGGGYYEQYF
size: once; V: TRBV7-9; CDR3: CASSLNPATEAFF
size: .; V: TRBV15; CDR3: CATSRERGFNEKLFF